The present entry profiles one TCR beta chain with its context. Antigen: not known. J lost 8 bases, V lost 2 bases, and 13 bases had no gene match. This CDR3 has 17 amino acids. Germline V CDR1 and CDR2: KGHSH, LQKENI. This entry is derived from a study of Ad26.COV2.S vaccination and SARS-CoV-2 variants. For the study at large: Administration of Ad26.COV2.S was intramuscular, either once or twice 56 days apart.

Clones were sequenced by immunoSEQ multiplex PCR, and TCRdb holds only the in-frame ones, with some missing. In the table there are a few hundred thousand clones, about 90% of which are singletons. Whole-study findings and limits: From the TCR breadth and depth analyses, total T cell responses may have been underestimated.

The treatment: about 20 received Ad26.COV2.S at low or high dose, single or two shots; several received placebo; per-sample allocation not given. Samples came from day 63 after the first vaccine or placebo injection. The gene calls are TRBV18 and TRBJ1-4, with 8 nucleotides matching TRBD1. The source of this sequence is a person aged 18-65 years who received the Ad26.COV2.S COVID-19 vaccine or a placebo. Here the sequenced sample was peripheral blood, taken in a trial of Ad26.COV2.S vaccine versus placebo. Written as DNA, the CDR3 is TGTGCCAGCTCACCAGAAGGGGTGGACAGGGTCGGAGAAAAACTGTTTTTT. Its protein product is CASSPEGVDRVGEKLFF.